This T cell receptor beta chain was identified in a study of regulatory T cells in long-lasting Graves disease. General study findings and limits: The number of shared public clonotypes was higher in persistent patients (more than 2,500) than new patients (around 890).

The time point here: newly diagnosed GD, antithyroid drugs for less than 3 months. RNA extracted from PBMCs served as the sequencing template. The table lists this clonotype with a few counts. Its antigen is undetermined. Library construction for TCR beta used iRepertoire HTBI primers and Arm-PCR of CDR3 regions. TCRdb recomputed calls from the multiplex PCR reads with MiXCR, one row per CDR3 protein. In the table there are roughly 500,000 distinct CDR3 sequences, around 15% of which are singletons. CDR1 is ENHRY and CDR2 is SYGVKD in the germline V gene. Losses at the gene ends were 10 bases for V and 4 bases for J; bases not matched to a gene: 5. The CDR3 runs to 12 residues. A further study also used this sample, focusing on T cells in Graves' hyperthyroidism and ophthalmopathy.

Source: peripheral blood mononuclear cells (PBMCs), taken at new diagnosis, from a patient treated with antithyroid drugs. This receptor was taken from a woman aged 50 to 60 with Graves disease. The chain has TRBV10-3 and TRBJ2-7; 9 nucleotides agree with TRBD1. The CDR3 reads CATGTGRYEQYF. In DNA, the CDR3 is TGTGCCACCGGGACAGGGAGATACGAGCAGTACTTC.